What follows are 8 T cell receptor beta chains derived from one specimen sequenced in a study of response to subunit inactivated influenza vaccine. TCRdb ran MiXCR on the RT-PCR reads and lists one entry per CDR3 protein. This table has around 180,000 distinct CDR3 sequences, around 9.2% appearing once. This sample comprised non-naive T cells sorted from PBMCs, obtained on the day of vaccination. All receptors derive from a man in his forties or fifties who received an inactivated influenza vaccine.

This clonotype was found a few times. V usage is TRBV20-1 and J usage is TRBJ1-3; D not resolved. The V end was cut by 6 bases, the J end by 8 bases, with 20 bases between. The CDR3 is 14 amino acids. Germline V CDR1 and CDR2: DFQATT, SNEGSKA (reference sequence). The CDR3 sequence is CSAPDIATGDTIYF. For the CDR3, the DNA is TGCAGTGCCCCCGACATTGCGACCGGGGACACCATATATTTT.

The genes are TRBV10-3 and TRBJ1-5; TRBD1 matches at 7 bases. Germline CDR1 and CDR2: ENHRY and SYGVKD. The CDR3 is 14 amino acids. Germline trimming cut 5 bases from V and 2 bases from J; bases unmatched to any gene: 3. CDR3 nucleotide sequence: TGTGCCATCAGTACAGGGGCAGGCAATCAGCCCCAGCATTTT. This sequence encodes CAISTGAGNQPQHF.

This clonotype was found many times. This sequence joins TRBV12-3 or TRBV12-4 and TRBJ1-3; D unresolved. V dropped 5 bases and J dropped 4 bases, with 6 bases sitting between them. The CDR3 is made up of 12 amino acids. CDR3 coding DNA: TGTGCCAGCAGTGCCCCAGGAAACACCATATATTTT. This translates into CASSAPGNTIYF.

The V and J genes are TRBV18 and TRBJ1-1; D is unresolved. V was shortened by 6 bases and J by 1 base, with 9 bases between the two germline ends. This CDR3 is 13 amino acids long. Germline CDR1 reads KGHSH; CDR2 reads LQKENI. The CDR3: CASSPNGNTEAFF. The CDR3 DNA follows: TGTGCCAGCTCCCCAAACGGGAACACTGAAGCTTTCTTT. Looking up the rest from reference TRBV18 and TRBJ1-1 gives the full variable domain: NAGVMQNPRHLVRRRGQEARLRCSPMKGHSHVYWYRQLPEEGLKFMVYLQKENIIDESGMPKERFSAEFPKEGPSILRIQQVVRGDSAAYFCASSPNGNTEAFFGQGTRLTVV.

This clonotype was detected only a few times. The genes are TRBV5-1 and TRBJ2-1, with TRBD2 matching over 11 bases. Germline lookup yields CDR1 SGHRS and CDR2 YFSETQ. This CDR3 has 14 residues. The ends lost 3 bases at V and 6 bases at J; junction bases unmatched: 2. This chain's CDR3 is CASSSLAGANEQFF. CDR3 bases: TGCGCCAGCAGCTCACTAGCGGGAGCCAATGAGCAGTTCTTC.

This chain uses TRBV6-6 with TRBJ1-1; D may be TRBD1 (5 bases). The CDR3 extends over 13 amino acids. V was shortened by 6 bases and J by 3 bases, with 11 bases between the two germline ends. The germline gives CDR1 MNHNY, CDR2 SVGAGI (reference sequence). In nucleotides, the CDR3 is TGTGCCAGCAGGAGCAGGGAACACACTGAAGCTTTCTTT. Translating it yields CASRSREHTEAFF.

This clonotype came up a few times. The genes are TRBV7-8 and TRBJ2-5; weak D call: TRBD1 (6 bases). The CDR3 totals 13 residues. Trimming removed 6 bases from V and 5 bases from J, with 13 bases in between. Germline-derived CDR1 and CDR2 are SGHVS and FQNEAQ. This CDR3 is CASRTGRRETQYF. As DNA, the CDR3 is TGTGCCAGCAGAACAGGGCGGCGGGAGACCCAGTACTTC.

The chain employs TRBV12-3 or TRBV12-4 and TRBJ1-1, with 8 bases matching TRBD1. This CDR3 spans 13 amino acids. V dropped 7 bases and J dropped 1; count of bases not matched to a gene: 2. CDR3 sequence: CASTGQGNTEAFF. The CDR3 nucleotides read TGTGCCAGCACCGGACAGGGGAACACTGAAGCTTTCTTT.